Listed below are T cell receptor beta chains from one sample, sequenced in a study of T cell repertoires in cytomegalovirus infection. TCRdb passed the reads through MiXCR, listing each CDR3 protein once. The sample contains fewer than 850,000 distinct CDR3 sequences, roughly 29% of which appear only once. Which antigens these TCRs recognize remains unknown. The starting material was cultured CD8+ T cells from PBMCs, obtained from culture after CMV antigen stimulation. The receptor source for this set is a human donor in good health (CMV status not recorded). Some clones in this sample may be carry-over from other donors' samples. Both conserved end residues are part of each CDR3. D genes are given only for firm matches.

D,length,J,V,CDR3
NA,15,TRBJ1-4,TRBV7-4,CASSPYRDSYEKLFF
NA,15,TRBJ2-3,TRBV11-3,CASSFEGDTGDTQYF
NA,17,TRBJ1-1,TRBV6-2/TRBV6-3,CASSSDGPGPMNTEAFF
TRBD1,15,TRBJ2-7,TRBV12-3/TRBV12-4,CASSLGQGVIYEQYF
NA,11,TRBJ1-2,TRBV19,CASGSTYGYTF
NA,15,TRBJ2-5,TRBV4-1,CASSHLQGPAETQYF
NA,13,TRBJ2-4,TRBV27,CASSLGHTSIQYF
NA,15,TRBJ1-4,TRBV6-6,CASSYTTSGNEKLFF
NA,13,TRBJ2-5,TRBV20-1,CSASDGGQGTQYF
NA,15,TRBJ2-1,TRBV7-6,CASSGAGRSYNEQFF
TRBD1,16,TRBJ2-3,TRBV6-5,CASSYSRAGGGDTQYF
NA,17,TRBJ2-7,TRBV3-1,CASSQQSREPMLYEQYF
NA,14,TRBJ2-2,TRBV4-3,CASSQDLGWGELFF
TRBD1,16,TRBJ1-2,TRBV4-3,CASSWGQGAPGYGYTF